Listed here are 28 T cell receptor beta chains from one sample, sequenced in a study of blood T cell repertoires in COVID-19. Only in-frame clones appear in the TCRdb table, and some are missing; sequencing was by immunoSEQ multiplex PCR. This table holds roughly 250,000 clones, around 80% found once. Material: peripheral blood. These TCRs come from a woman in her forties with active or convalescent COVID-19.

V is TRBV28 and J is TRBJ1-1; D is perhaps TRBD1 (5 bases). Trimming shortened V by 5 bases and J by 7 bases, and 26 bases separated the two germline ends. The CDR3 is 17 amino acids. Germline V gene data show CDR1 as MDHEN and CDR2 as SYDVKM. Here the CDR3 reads CASSPEVREVGGNEAFF. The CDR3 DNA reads TGTGCCAGCAGTCCTGAGGTCAGGGAAGTCGGGGGAAATGAAGCTTTCTTT.

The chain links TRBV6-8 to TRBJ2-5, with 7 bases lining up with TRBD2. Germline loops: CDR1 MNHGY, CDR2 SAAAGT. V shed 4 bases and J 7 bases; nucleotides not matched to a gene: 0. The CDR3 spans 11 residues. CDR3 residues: CASSWGGTQYF. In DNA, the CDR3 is TGTGCCAGCAGTTGGGGGGGGACCCAGTACTTC.

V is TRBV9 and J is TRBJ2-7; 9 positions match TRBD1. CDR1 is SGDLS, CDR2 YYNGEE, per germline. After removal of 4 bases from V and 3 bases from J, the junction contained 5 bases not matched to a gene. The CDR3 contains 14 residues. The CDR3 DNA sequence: TGTGCCAGCAGCCCTCGGACAGGGGTCTACGAGCAGTACTTC. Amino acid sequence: CASSPRTGVYEQYF.

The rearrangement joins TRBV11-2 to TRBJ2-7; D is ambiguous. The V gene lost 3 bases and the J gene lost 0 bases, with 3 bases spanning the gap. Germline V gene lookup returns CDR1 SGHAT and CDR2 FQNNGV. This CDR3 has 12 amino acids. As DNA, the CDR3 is TGTGCCAGCAGCTTTAACTCCTACGAGCAGTACTTC. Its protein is CASSFNSYEQYF. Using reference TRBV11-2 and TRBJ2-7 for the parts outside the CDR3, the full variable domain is EAGVAQSPRYKIIEKRQSVAFWCNPISGHATLYWYQQILGQGPKLLIQFQNNGVVDDSQLPKDRFSAERLKGVDSTLKIQPAKLEDSAVYLCASSFNSYEQYFGPGTRLTVT.

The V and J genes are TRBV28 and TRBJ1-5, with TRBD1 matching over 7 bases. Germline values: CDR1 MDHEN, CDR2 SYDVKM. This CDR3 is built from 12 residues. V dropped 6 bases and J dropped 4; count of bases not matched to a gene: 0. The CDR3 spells CASRQGNQPQHF. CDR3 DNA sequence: TGTGCCAGCAGACAGGGGAATCAGCCCCAGCATTTT. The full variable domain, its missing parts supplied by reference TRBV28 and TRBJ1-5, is DVKVTQSSRYLVKRTGEKVFLECVQDMDHENMFWYRQDPGLGLRLIYFSYDVKMKEKGDIPEGYSVSREKKERFSLILESASTNQTSMYLCASRQGNQPQHFGDGTRLSIL.

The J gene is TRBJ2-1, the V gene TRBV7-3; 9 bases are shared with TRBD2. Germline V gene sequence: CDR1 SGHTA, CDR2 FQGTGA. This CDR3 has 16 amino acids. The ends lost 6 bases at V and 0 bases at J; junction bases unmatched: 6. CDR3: CASSISGGDSYNEQFF. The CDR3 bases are TGTGCCAGCAGTATTAGCGGGGGAGACTCCTACAATGAGCAGTTCTTC.

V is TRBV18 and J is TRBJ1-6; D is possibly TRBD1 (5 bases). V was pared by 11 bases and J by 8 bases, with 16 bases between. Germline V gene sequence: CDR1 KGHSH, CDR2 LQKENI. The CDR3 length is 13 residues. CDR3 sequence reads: CASRGGSDSPLHF. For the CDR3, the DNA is TGTGCCTCCCGCGGGGGGTCGGATTCACCCCTCCACTTT.

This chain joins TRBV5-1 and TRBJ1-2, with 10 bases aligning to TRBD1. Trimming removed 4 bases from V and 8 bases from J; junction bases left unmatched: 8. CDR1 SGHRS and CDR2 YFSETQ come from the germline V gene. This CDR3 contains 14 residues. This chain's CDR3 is CASSPMGQGRGYTF. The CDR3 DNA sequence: TGCGCCAGCAGCCCCATGGGACAGGGGCGAGGCTACACCTTC.

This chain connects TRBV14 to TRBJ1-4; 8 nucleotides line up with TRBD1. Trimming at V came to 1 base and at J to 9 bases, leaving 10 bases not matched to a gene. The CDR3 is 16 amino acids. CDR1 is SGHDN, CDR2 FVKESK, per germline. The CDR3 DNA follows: TGTGCCAGCAGCCAAGTTGACAGGGGATTGAAGAAAAAACTGTTTTTT. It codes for CASSQVDRGLKKKLFF.

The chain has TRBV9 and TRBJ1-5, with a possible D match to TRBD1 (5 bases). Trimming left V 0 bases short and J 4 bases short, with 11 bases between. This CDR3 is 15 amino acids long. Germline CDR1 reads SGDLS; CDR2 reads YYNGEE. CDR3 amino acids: CASSVGGVVNQPQHF. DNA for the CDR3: TGTGCCAGCAGCGTAGGGGGGGTCGTAAATCAGCCCCAGCATTTT.

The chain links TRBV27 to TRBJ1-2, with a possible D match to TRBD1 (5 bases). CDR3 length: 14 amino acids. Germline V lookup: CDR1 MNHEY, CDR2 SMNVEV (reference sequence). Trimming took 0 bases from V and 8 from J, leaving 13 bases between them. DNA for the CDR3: TGTGCCAGCAGTTTATCAGGGCTTTCAGGGGGCTACACCTTC. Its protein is CASSLSGLSGGYTF.

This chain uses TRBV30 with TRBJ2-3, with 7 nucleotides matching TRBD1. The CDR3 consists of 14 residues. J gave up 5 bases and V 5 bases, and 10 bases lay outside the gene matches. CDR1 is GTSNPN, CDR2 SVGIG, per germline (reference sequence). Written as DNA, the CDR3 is TGTGCCTGGGGGGTGAGGGGGCGAGGAGATACGCAGTATTTT. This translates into CAWGVRGRGDTQYF.

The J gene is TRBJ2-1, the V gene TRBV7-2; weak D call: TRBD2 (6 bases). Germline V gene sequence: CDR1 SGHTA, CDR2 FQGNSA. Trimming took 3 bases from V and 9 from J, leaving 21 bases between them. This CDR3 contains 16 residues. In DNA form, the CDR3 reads TGTGCCAGCAGCTTCGGGATCGAGCGGGCCTGGGGTGAGCAGTTCTTC. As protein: CASSFGIERAWGEQFF.

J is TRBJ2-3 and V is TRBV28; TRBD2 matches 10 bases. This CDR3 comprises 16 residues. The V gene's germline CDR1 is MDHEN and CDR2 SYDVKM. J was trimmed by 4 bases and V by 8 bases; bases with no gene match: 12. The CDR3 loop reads CASLSSGGGLPDTQYF. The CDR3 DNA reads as TGTGCCAGCCTCTCAAGCGGGGGGGGCCTGCCAGATACGCAGTATTTT. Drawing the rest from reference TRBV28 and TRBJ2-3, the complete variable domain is DVKVTQSSRYLVKRTGEKVFLECVQDMDHENMFWYRQDPGLGLRLIYFSYDVKMKEKGDIPEGYSVSREKKERFSLILESASTNQTSMYLCASLSSGGGLPDTQYFGPGTRLTVL.

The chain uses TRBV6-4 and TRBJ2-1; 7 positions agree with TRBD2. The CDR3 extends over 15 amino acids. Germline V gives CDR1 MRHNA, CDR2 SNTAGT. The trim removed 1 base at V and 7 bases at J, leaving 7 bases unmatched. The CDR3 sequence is CASSDLAGENNEQFF. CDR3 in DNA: TGTGCCAGCAGTGACTTGGCGGGGGAAAATAATGAGCAGTTCTTC.

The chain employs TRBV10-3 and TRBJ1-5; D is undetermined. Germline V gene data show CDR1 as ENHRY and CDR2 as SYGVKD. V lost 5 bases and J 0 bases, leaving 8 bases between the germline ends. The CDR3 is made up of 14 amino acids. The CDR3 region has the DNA TGTGCCATCAGTTCGGCAGGTAGCAATCAGCCCCAGCATTTT. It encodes CAISSAGSNQPQHF.

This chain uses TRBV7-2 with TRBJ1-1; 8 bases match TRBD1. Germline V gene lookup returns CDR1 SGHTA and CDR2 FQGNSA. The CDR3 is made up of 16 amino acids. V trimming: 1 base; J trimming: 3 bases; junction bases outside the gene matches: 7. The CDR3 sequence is CASSLGAGQGDTEAFF. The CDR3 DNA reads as TGTGCCAGCAGCTTAGGGGCAGGACAGGGAGACACTGAAGCTTTCTTT.

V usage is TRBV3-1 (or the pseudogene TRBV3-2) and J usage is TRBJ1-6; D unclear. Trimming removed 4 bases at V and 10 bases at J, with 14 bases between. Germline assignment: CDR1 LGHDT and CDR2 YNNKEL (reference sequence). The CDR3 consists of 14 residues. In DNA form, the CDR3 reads TGTGCCAGCAGCCCCGCAGGATCTGGATCACCCCTCCACTTT. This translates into CASSPAGSGSPLHF.

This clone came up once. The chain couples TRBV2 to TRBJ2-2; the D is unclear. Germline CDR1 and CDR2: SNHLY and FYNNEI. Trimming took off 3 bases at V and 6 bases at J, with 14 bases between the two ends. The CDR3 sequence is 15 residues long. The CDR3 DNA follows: TGTGCCAGCAGTGAGCGCCAGACGGGTCCCGGGGAGCTGTTTTTT. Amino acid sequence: CASSERQTGPGELFF.

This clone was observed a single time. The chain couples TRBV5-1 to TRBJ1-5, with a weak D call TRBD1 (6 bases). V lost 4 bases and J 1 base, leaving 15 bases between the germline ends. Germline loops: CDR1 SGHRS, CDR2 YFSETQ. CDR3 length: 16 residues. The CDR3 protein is CASSPGGGRSNQPQHF. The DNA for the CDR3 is TGCGCCAGCAGCCCCGGGGGGGGGCGAAGCAATCAGCCCCAGCATTTT.

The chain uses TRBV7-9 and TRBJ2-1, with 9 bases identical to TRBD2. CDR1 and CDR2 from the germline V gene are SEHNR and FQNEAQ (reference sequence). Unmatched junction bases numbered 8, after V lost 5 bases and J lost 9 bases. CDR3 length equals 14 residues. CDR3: CASSTAGGLGEQFF. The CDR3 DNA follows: TGTGCCAGCAGCACAGCGGGGGGCCTTGGTGAGCAGTTCTTC.

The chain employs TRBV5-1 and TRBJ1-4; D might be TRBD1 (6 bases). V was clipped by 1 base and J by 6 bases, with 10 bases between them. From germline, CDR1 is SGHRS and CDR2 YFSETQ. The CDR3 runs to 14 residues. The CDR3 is CASSLTGFDEKLFF. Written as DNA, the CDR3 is TGCGCCAGCAGCTTGACAGGGTTTGATGAAAAACTGTTTTTT.

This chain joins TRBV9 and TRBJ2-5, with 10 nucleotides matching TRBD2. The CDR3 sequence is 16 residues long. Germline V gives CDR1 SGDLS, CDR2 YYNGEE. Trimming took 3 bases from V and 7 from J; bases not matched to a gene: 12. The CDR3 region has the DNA TGTGCCAGCAGCGAGAGGAGCGGGGGGGCCTCGCGGACCCAGTACTTC. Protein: CASSERSGGASRTQYF. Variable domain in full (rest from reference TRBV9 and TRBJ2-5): DSGVTQTPKHLITATGQRVTLRCSPRSGDLSVYWYQQSLDQGLQFLIQYYNGEERAKGNILERFSAQQFPDLHSELNLSSLELGDSALYFCASSERSGGASRTQYFGPGTRLLVL.

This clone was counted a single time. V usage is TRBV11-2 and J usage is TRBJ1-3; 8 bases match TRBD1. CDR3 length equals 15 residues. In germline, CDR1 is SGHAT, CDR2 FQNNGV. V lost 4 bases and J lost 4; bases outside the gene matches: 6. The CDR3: CASSWTGLGGNTIYF. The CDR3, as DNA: TGTGCCAGCAGCTGGACAGGGCTCGGCGGAAACACCATATATTTT.

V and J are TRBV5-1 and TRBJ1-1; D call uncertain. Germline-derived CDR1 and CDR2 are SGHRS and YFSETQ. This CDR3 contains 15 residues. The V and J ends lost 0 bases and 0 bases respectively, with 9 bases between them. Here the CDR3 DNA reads TGCGCCAGCAGCTTGGAGATCACTCTGAACACTGAAGCTTTCTTT. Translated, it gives CASSLEITLNTEAFF.

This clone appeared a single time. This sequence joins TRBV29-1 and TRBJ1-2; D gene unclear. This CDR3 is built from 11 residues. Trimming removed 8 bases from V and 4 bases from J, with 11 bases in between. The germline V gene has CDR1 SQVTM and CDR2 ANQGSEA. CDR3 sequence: CSTVAGYGYTF. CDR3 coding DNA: TGCAGCACCGTCGCGGGCTATGGCTACACCTTC.

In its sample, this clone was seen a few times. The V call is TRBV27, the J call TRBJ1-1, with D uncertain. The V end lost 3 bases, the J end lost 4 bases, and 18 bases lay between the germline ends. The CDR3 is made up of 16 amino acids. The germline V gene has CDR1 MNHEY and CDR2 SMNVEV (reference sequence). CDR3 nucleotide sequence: TGTGCCAGCAGTTTGCTAACCGCGACGGGGAGCACTGAAGCTTTCTTT. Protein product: CASSLLTATGSTEAFF.

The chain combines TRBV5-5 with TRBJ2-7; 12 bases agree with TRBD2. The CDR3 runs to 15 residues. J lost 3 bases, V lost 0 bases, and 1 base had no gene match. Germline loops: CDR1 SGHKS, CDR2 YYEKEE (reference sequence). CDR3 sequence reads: CASSLGLAGVYEQYF. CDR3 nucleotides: TGTGCCAGCAGCTTGGGACTAGCGGGGGTCTACGAGCAGTACTTC.